The next 9 T cell receptor beta chains were all read from a single sample in a study of beta chain features in type 1 diabetes. Every isolated RNA sample was fully reverse transcribed, so sequencing captured expressed TCRB transcripts. Here immunoSEQ multiplex PCR was the method, and the copy in TCRdb shows in-frame clones only, minus some. The table shows just over 450,000 clones, with approximately 28% occurring only once. What was sequenced was naive CD4+ T cells from blood. These receptors were collected from a man between 18 and 35 years old in good health.

This clone was seen only a few times. This chain links TRBV7-2 with TRBJ2-7; TRBD2 agrees at 9 bases. Germline V gene sequence: CDR1 SGHTA, CDR2 FQGNSA. J gave up 2 bases and V 3 bases, and 5 bases lay outside the gene matches. CDR3 size: 15 residues. The CDR3 protein is CASSLRGLAPYEQYF. The CDR3 DNA reads TGTGCCAGCAGCTTGAGGGGACTAGCCCCCTACGAGCAGTACTTC.

This chain connects TRBV15 to TRBJ1-5; 7 bases are shared with TRBD1. The CDR3 totals 14 residues. V lost 5 bases to trimming and J lost 4 bases; unmatched junction nucleotides: 5. Germline assignment: CDR1 LNHNV and CDR2 YYDKDF (reference sequence). Written as DNA, the CDR3 is TGTGCCACCAGCCGTGGGGACAGTAATCAGCCCCAGCATTTT. It yields the protein CATSRGDSNQPQHF.

This chain links TRBV7-3 with TRBJ2-3, with D tentatively TRBD2 (6 bases). CDR1 is SGHTA, CDR2 FQGTGA, per germline. Trimming removed 3 bases from V and 0 bases from J, with 10 bases in between. The CDR3 spans 15 residues. The CDR3 coding sequence is TGTGCCAGCAGCTTTACTAGCCGGAGCACAGATACGCAGTATTTT. Translation: CASSFTSRSTDTQYF.

The chain uses TRBV5-6 and TRBJ1-4; D is undetermined. CDR1 is SGHDT and CDR2 is YYEEEE in the germline V gene. The CDR3 runs 14 residues. Trimming stripped 0 bases from V and 5 bases from J, with 8 bases between. In nucleotides, the CDR3 is TGTGCCAGCAGCTTGGCTCGGCGAAATGAAAAACTGTTTTTT. Its protein is CASSLARRNEKLFF.

This clone was found a few times. The V call is TRBV7-2, the J call TRBJ2-1, with 10 bases fitting TRBD2. Germline V gene lookup returns CDR1 SGHTA and CDR2 FQGNSA. Unmatched junction bases numbered 14, after V lost 1 base and J lost 8 bases. The CDR3 spans 18 residues. CDR3 DNA: TGTGCCAGCAGCTTAGAGGCTAGCGGGAGAGTGACCATGCATGAGCAGTTCTTC. Protein sequence: CASSLEASGRVTMHEQFF. The full variable domain, in which reference TRBV7-2 and TRBJ2-1 provide the parts outside the CDR3, is GAGVSQSPSNKVTEKGKDVELRCDPISGHTALYWYRQSLGQGLEFLIYFQGNSAPDKSGLPSDRFSAERTGGSVSTLTIQRTQQEDSAVYLCASSLEASGRVTMHEQFFGPGTRLTVL.

The rearrangement uses TRBV2 and TRBJ1-1; the D is unclear. CDR3 length: 10 residues. In germline, CDR1 is SNHLY, CDR2 FYNNEI. V shed 4 bases and J shed 9 bases, with 6 bases lying between them. CDR3 DNA: TGTGCCAGCAGTGTGGCGAAAGCTTTCTTT. It yields the protein CASSVAKAFF.

This clone was seen more than once but under ten times. The chain recombines TRBV5-4 with TRBJ2-3, with D possibly being TRBD1 (5 bases). V lost 2 bases to trimming and J lost 1 base, with 11 bases between them. This CDR3 spans 15 amino acids. Germline CDR1 and CDR2: SGHNT and YYREEE (reference sequence). The DNA of the CDR3 is TGTGCCAGCAGCTTTCAGGGAACCCGCACAGATACGCAGTATTTT. This encodes CASSFQGTRTDTQYF.

This clone was seen a few times. CDR3 sequence: CASSDRDRKAKLFF. The CDR3 nucleotides read TGTGCCAGCAGCGACCGGGACAGAAAGGCGAAACTGTTTTTT. The rearrangement joins TRBV7-6 to TRBJ1-4, with 7 positions matching TRBD1. Germline-derived CDR1 and CDR2 are SGHVS and FNYEAQ. CDR3 size: 14 residues. J was trimmed by 11 bases and V by 5 bases; bases with no gene match: 11.

In its sample, this clone was seen a few times. This sequence joins TRBV25-1 and TRBJ2-5; a weak D match, TRBD1 (7 bases). In germline, CDR1 is MGHDK, CDR2 SYGVNS. Trimming cost V 5 bases and J 5 bases, with 15 bases left between them. CDR3 length: 14 amino acids. CDR3 region: CASSPGPGGETQYF. The CDR3, as DNA: TGTGCCAGCAGTCCGGGCCCAGGGGGGGAGACCCAGTACTTC.